The 22 T cell receptor beta chains given below trace back to one sample, sequenced in a study of OX40 agonist ivuxolimab in advanced cancers. Sequenced by immunoSEQ multiplex PCR; TCRdb stores in-frame clones only, minus some. The top ten clones hold just under 0.3% of a sample with about 69,000 clones, roughly 90% of them seen once. The specimen comprised CD4+ or CD8+ T cells sorted from blood, sampled in a trial of the OX40 agonist ivuxolimab. These receptor sequences come from an adult with an advanced solid tumor such as melanoma, head and neck, liver or kidney cancer.

This clone occurred a few times. J is TRBJ1-1 and V is TRBV25-1; possible D gene TRBD1, 6 bases. CDR3 size: 13 residues. Per the germline V gene, CDR1 is MGHDK and CDR2 is SYGVNS. V gave up 5 bases and J gave up 5 bases, with 12 bases separating them. The CDR3 DNA is TGTGCCAGCAGTCGAGCACAGGGTACTGAAGCTTTCTTT. It codes for CASSRAQGTEAFF.

The V and J genes are TRBV30 and TRBJ2-5; D is undetermined. The CDR3 extends over 13 amino acids. Per germline, CDR1 GTSNPN and CDR2 SVGIG (reference sequence). V shed 4 bases and J shed 5 bases, with 14 bases lying between them. The CDR3 reads CAWTRLVSETQYF. The CDR3 region has the DNA TGTGCCTGGACGCGGCTGGTGAGCGAGACCCAGTACTTC.

The V gene is TRBV15, the J gene TRBJ2-7; 8 nucleotides align to TRBD2. J lost 0 bases, V lost 1 base, and 11 bases had no gene match. The CDR3 is 18 amino acids. Germline CDR1 LNHNV, CDR2 YYDKDF (reference sequence). The CDR3 bases are TGTGCCACCAGCAGAGCCCTACCGGGAGGGTTTGACTCCTACGAGCAGTACTTC. This gives the protein CATSRALPGGFDSYEQYF. The full variable domain, completed using reference TRBV15 and TRBJ2-7, is DAMVIQNPRYQVTQFGKPVTLSCSQTLNHNVMYWYQQKSSQAPKLLFHYYDKDFNNEADTPDNFQSRRPNTSFCFLDIRSPGLGDTAMYLCATSRALPGGFDSYEQYFGPGTRLTVT.

The chain carries TRBV28 and TRBJ1-3; weak D call: TRBD1 (5 bases). The germline V gene encodes CDR1 MDHEN and CDR2 SYDVKM. The germline V and J ends were trimmed by 6 bases and 6 bases, with 18 bases remaining between them. The CDR3 is made up of 15 amino acids. The CDR3 DNA sequence: TGTGCCAGCAGGCCCGGGGCTGACAACCAAAACACCATATATTTT. Translated: CASRPGADNQNTIYF. Full variable domain (outside the CDR3, taken from reference TRBV28 and TRBJ1-3): DVKVTQSSRYLVKRTGEKVFLECVQDMDHENMFWYRQDPGLGLRLIYFSYDVKMKEKGDIPEGYSVSREKKERFSLILESASTNQTSMYLCASRPGADNQNTIYFGEGSWLTVV.

V and J are TRBV15 and TRBJ2-3, with D perhaps assigned TRBD1 or TRBD2 (5 bases each). Between the trimmed V and J ends, which lost 3 bases and 0 bases, there was a span of 13 bases. The CDR3 has 16 residues. CDR1 is LNHNV and CDR2 is YYDKDF in the germline V gene (reference sequence). The CDR3 DNA reads as TGTGCCACCAGCAGCGATAGGGGAGCTAGCACAGATACGCAGTATTTT. Amino acids: CATSSDRGASTDTQYF.

This chain joins TRBV11-1 and TRBJ2-7; unclear D gene. From germline, CDR1 is SGHAT and CDR2 FQDESV (reference sequence). V shed 6 bases and J shed 2 bases, with 14 bases lying between them. This CDR3 comprises 14 residues. The CDR3 DNA is TGTGCCAGCAGTTCAGAAACTTTCGCCTACGAGCAGTACTTC. Translating it yields CASSSETFAYEQYF. The whole variable domain, remainder taken from reference TRBV11-1 and TRBJ2-7, is EAEVAQSPRYKITEKSQAVAFWCDPISGHATLYWYRQILGQGPELLVQFQDESVVDDSQLPKDRFSAERLKGVDSTLKIQPAELGDSAMYLCASSSETFAYEQYFGPGTRLTVT.

This chain links TRBV19 with TRBJ1-1; possibly TRBD1 for D (5 bases). Trimming shortened V by 5 bases and J by 0 bases, and 10 bases separated the two germline ends. The CDR3 is 14 residues long. Per the germline V gene, CDR1 is LNHDA and CDR2 is SQIVND (reference sequence). The CDR3 DNA reads TGTGCCAGTAGTGCGGGGCCTTTGAACACTGAAGCTTTCTTT. Its protein is CASSAGPLNTEAFF. Supplemented by reference TRBV19 and TRBJ1-1, the full variable domain reads DGGITQSPKYLFRKEGQNVTLSCEQNLNHDAMYWYRQDPGQGLRLIYYSQIVNDFQKGDIAEGYSVSREKKESFPLTVTSAQKNPTAFYLCASSAGPLNTEAFFGQGTRLTVV.

The CDR3 nucleotides are TGTGCCAGCAGTGATAGAGGGAGTAGATACGAGCAGTACTTC. Residues: CASSDRGSRYEQYF. The rearrangement joins TRBV2 to TRBJ2-7, with D perhaps matching TRBD2 (5 bases). V dropped 3 bases and J dropped 4 bases, with 13 bases sitting between them. CDR1 and CDR2 (germline): SNHLY, FYNNEI. This CDR3 is 14 amino acids long.

The table lists this clone with a count of one. V is TRBV6-5 and J is TRBJ2-3; 16 bases are a match to TRBD2. V gave up 4 bases and J gave up 7 bases; unmatched junction bases: 5. The CDR3 sequence is 16 residues long. Germline values: CDR1 MNHEY, CDR2 SVGAGI. CDR3 bases: TGTGCCAGCAGTTTGGGACTAGCGGGAGGGCCTAATACGCAGTATTTT. Its protein is CASSLGLAGGPNTQYF.

This clone was counted a few times. V gene TRBV7-8 combines with J gene TRBJ2-7, with TRBD2 matching 12 bases. Germline V gene sequence: CDR1 SGHVS, CDR2 FQNEAQ. This CDR3 has 16 residues. The trim removed 6 bases at V and 7 bases at J, leaving 13 bases unmatched. The CDR3 spells CASRRTSGVRSEEQYF. CDR3 coding DNA: TGTGCCAGCAGGCGGACTAGCGGGGTTCGAAGTGAGGAGCAGTACTTC. Together with reference TRBV7-8 and TRBJ2-7, the CDR3 gives the full variable domain: GAGVSQSPRYKVAKRGQDVALRCDPISGHVSLFWYQQALGQGPEFLTYFQNEAQLDKSGLPSDRFFAERPEGSVSTLKIQRTQQEDSAVYLCASRRTSGVRSEEQYFGPGTRLTVT.

The chain employs TRBV6-1 and TRBJ2-7; no firm D call. The V gene's germline CDR1 is MNHNS and CDR2 SASEGT. Trimming left V 7 bases short and J 3 bases short, with 4 bases between. The CDR3 is 10 amino acids. CDR3 sequence: CASNFYEQYF. For the CDR3, the DNA is TGTGCCAGCAACTTCTACGAGCAGTACTTC.

CDR3 protein: CASLQGADTEAFF. CDR3 sequence (DNA): TGTGCCAGCTTACAGGGGGCCGACACTGAAGCTTTCTTT. V and J are TRBV28 and TRBJ1-1; TRBD1 matches 9 bases. Trimming took 8 bases from V and 3 from J; bases not matched to a gene: 4. Germline CDR1 is MDHEN and CDR2 is SYDVKM. CDR3 length: 13 residues.

The chain carries TRBV5-4 and TRBJ1-1; D might be TRBD1 (5 bases). CDR1 and CDR2 (germline): SGHNT, YYREEE (reference sequence). V lost 0 bases, J lost 1 base, and 10 bases lay in between. There are 15 residues in the CDR3. The CDR3 reads CASSLALTGNTEAFF. CDR3 bases: TGTGCCAGCAGCTTGGCCCTCACAGGGAACACTGAAGCTTTCTTT.

This chain joins TRBV5-1 and TRBJ1-4, with a weak D call TRBD1 (6 bases). The germline V gene has CDR1 SGHRS and CDR2 YFSETQ. V lost 4 bases, J lost 4 bases, and 14 bases lay in between. The CDR3 is 15 residues long. The CDR3 is CASSMAGGRNEKLFF. DNA for the CDR3: TGCGCCAGCAGCATGGCCGGGGGGCGTAATGAAAAACTGTTTTTT.

The chain employs TRBV9 and TRBJ2-3; D not resolved. V lost 4 bases, J lost 2 bases, and 11 bases lay in between. The CDR3 runs 14 residues. CDR1 SGDLS and CDR2 YYNGEE come from the germline V gene. As DNA, the CDR3 is TGTGCCAGCAGCTTAAGACCCAACACAGATACGCAGTATTTT. It is translated as CASSLRPNTDTQYF.

V usage is TRBV29-1 and J usage is TRBJ1-5, with 8 bases identical to TRBD1. The CDR3 has 15 residues. CDR1 and CDR2 from the germline V gene are SQVTM and ANQGSEA. J was trimmed by 0 bases and V by 7 bases; bases with no gene match: 8. The CDR3 reads CSEITGTGSNQPQHF. CDR3 in DNA: TGCAGCGAGATAACCGGGACAGGTAGCAATCAGCCCCAGCATTTT.

Here the CDR3 reads CASSLAGGQETQYF. In DNA, the CDR3 is TGTGCCAGCAGTTTAGCAGGAGGGCAAGAGACCCAGTACTTC. The V gene is TRBV27, the J gene TRBJ2-5; D is perhaps TRBD2 (6 bases). Looked up from germline, CDR1 is MNHEY and CDR2 is SMNVEV (reference sequence). This CDR3 has 14 residues. Trimming left V 2 bases short and J 2 bases short, with 9 bases between.

The chain carries TRBV28 and TRBJ2-6; a weak D match, TRBD1 (6 bases). CDR3 length: 15 amino acids. Trimming stripped 5 bases from V and 5 bases from J, with 13 bases between. Germline V gene lookup returns CDR1 MDHEN and CDR2 SYDVKM. CDR3 in DNA: TGTGCCAGCAGTCAAACAGGGTGGAGGGCCAACGTCCTGACTTTC. Translation gives CASSQTGWRANVLTF. The full variable domain, with the rest looked up from reference TRBV28 and TRBJ2-6, is DVKVTQSSRYLVKRTGEKVFLECVQDMDHENMFWYRQDPGLGLRLIYFSYDVKMKEKGDIPEGYSVSREKKERFSLILESASTNQTSMYLCASSQTGWRANVLTFGAGSRLTVL.

This chain connects TRBV10-1 to TRBJ2-3; D ambiguous. This CDR3 comprises 13 residues. Trimming shortened V by 2 bases and J by 7 bases, and 10 bases separated the two germline ends. Germline V gives CDR1 WNHNN, CDR2 SYGVQD (reference sequence). The CDR3 DNA sequence: TGCGCCAGCAGTGAGGGAAGAGGAAATACGCAGTATTTT. It is translated as CASSEGRGNTQYF.

The rearrangement uses TRBV5-4 and TRBJ2-7; 7 nucleotides line up with TRBD2. CDR3 length: 16 residues. V shed 4 bases, J shed 6 bases, and the junction held 16 bases outside the gene matches. Germline lookup yields CDR1 SGHNT and CDR2 YYREEE (reference sequence). The CDR3 DNA sequence: TGTGCCAGCAGCCTCAAGGGAGGGATAGGGTCCCGCGAGCAGTACTTC. Translating it yields CASSLKGGIGSREQYF. The entire variable domain, with the rest obtained from reference TRBV5-4 and TRBJ2-7, is as follows: ETGVTQSPTHLIKTRGQQVTLRCSSQSGHNTVSWYQQALGQGPQFIFQYYREEENGRGNFPPRFSGLQFPNYSSELNVNALELDDSALYLCASSLKGGIGSREQYFGPGTRLTVT.

The chain is built from TRBV29-1 and TRBJ2-1; D may be TRBD1 (6 bases). The length of the CDR3 is 12 residues. Germline CDR1 SQVTM, CDR2 ANQGSEA. V lost 8 bases and J lost 8, with 16 bases in between. The CDR3 DNA sequence: TGCAGCTCACAGGGCTCTTCTTATGAGCAGTTCTTC. As protein: CSSQGSSYEQFF.

The gene calls are TRBV7-9 and TRBJ2-6; no reliable D call. V was shortened by 1 base and J by 0 bases, with 10 bases between the two germline ends. The V gene's germline CDR1 is SEHNR and CDR2 FQNEAQ (reference sequence). This CDR3 has 17 residues. CDR3 coding DNA: TGTGCCAGCAGCTTAGAGCAGACTCACTCTGGGGCCAACGTCCTGACTTTC. This sequence encodes CASSLEQTHSGANVLTF.